What follows are 23 T cell receptor beta chains derived from one specimen sequenced in a study of tumor and adjacent non-tumor tissue in lung cancer. A modified ARM-PCR protocol with three rounds of nested PCR amplified TCRbeta. A single record per CDR3 protein comes from TCRdb applying MiXCR to the multiplex PCR reads. The sample holds roughly 93,000 distinct CDR3 sequences, approximately 70% seen once. This sample's RNA came from whole unsorted tissue. Source material: lung tumor tissue. These receptors came from a man in his 60s with non-small cell lung cancer.

The chain is built from TRBV6-1 and TRBJ1-6; the D is unclear. The CDR3 consists of 13 residues. Germline V gene sequence: CDR1 MNHNS, CDR2 SASEGT. Trimming stripped 9 bases from V and 8 bases from J, with 14 bases between. This CDR3 is CASTEATHSPLHF. The CDR3 coding sequence is TGTGCCAGTACGGAGGCAACTCATTCACCCCTCCACTTT.

The CDR3, as DNA: TGCAGCGTTGACGGAGAGGGGTGGTTCAATGAGCAGTTCTTC. Translation gives CSVDGEGWFNEQFF. V usage is TRBV29-1 and J usage is TRBJ2-1; possibly TRBD1 or TRBD2 for D (5 bases each). Deletions cut 3 bases from V and 6 bases from J, with 15 bases between. CDR3 length: 14 residues. Germline V gene data show CDR1 as SQVTM and CDR2 as ANQGSEA.

Concerning this clonotype: A much larger clone sits a single nucleotide away, making a read error possible. The genes are TRBV20-1 and TRBJ2-5, with D possibly being TRBD2 (5 bases). The CDR3 has 15 amino acids. The germline V and J ends were trimmed by 2 bases and 2 bases, with 15 bases remaining between them. Germline V gives CDR1 DFQATT, CDR2 SNEGSKA (reference sequence). CDR3 DNA: TGCAGTGCTAGACCCGCGGGCTGGAGGCAAGAGACCCAGTACTTC. Translation: CSARPAGWRQETQYF.

This clonotype was counted a single time. V gene TRBV29-1 combines with J gene TRBJ2-7; D remains ambiguous. The CDR3 contains 11 residues. Per the germline V gene, CDR1 is SQVTM and CDR2 is ANQGSEA. CDR3 nucleotide sequence: TGCAACGCCAGTGGGGCCTACGAGCAGTACTTC. Its translation is CNASGAYEQYF.

This clonotype appeared a single time. One junction end does not reproduce the germline sequence, and a read error may be involved. The genes are TRBV14 and TRBJ2-3; perhaps TRBD2 as D (5 bases). CDR1 and CDR2 from the germline V gene are SGHDN and FVKESK. The CDR3 runs 16 residues. This CDR3 is CASSQSLRASTDAQYF. The DNA for the CDR3 is TGTGCCAGCAGCCAATCGCTTCGTGCTAGCACAGATGCGCAGTATTTT. The full variable domain, completed using reference TRBV14 and TRBJ2-3, is EAGVTQFPSHSVIEKGQTVTLRCDPISGHDNLYWYRRVMGKEIKFLLHFVKESKQDESGMPNNRFLAERTGGTYSTLKVQPAELEDSGVYFCASSQSLRASTDAQYFGPGTRLTVL.

This clonotype was recorded only once. At one of its ends the junction is not consistent with the germline gene, which may arise from a read error. J is TRBJ2-3 and V is TRBV12-3 or TRBV12-4, with D possibly matching TRBD2 (6 bases). The CDR3 contains 15 residues. The CDR3 here is CANSPEGLLTDTQYF. The DNA for the CDR3 is TGTGCCAACAGTCCCGAGGGACTCCTCACGGATACGCAGTATTTT.

As regards this clonotype: A junction boundary mismatches the germline segment, possibly from a read error. The CDR3 DNA reads TGCAGTGCTAGCGTGAGGGTAGAGACCCATTACTTC. It encodes CSASVRVETHYF. J is TRBJ2-5 and V is TRBV20-1, with a weak D call TRBD2 (5 bases). Germline V gene lookup returns CDR1 DFQATT and CDR2 SNEGSKA (reference sequence). CDR3 length: 12 amino acids.

As for this clonotype: An end of the junction does not agree with germline; a read error may underlie this. This chain joins TRBV12-3 or TRBV12-4 and TRBJ1-3; D gene unclear. CDR3 length: 14 residues. CDR3 amino acids: CTSSFQKSGNSIYF. Written as DNA, the CDR3 is TGTACCAGCAGTTTCCAGAAGTCTGGAAACAGCATATATTTT.

This clonotype was counted ten times or more. The genes are TRBV20-1 and TRBJ1-6; D is unresolved. V dropped 5 bases and J dropped 7 bases, with 9 bases sitting between them. Germline lookup yields CDR1 DFQATT and CDR2 SNEGSKA (reference sequence). The CDR3 sequence is 12 residues long. The CDR3 region is CSAREANSPLHF. The CDR3 DNA follows: TGCAGTGCTCGGGAGGCAAATTCACCCCTCCACTTT.

About this clonotype itself: Its ends do not fully match the called genes, so a read error is possible. The CDR3 DNA follows: TGTGCCAGCGGCCATACCCAGGGTGGGACTAATGAAAAACTGTTTTTT. Residues: CASGHTQGGTNEKLFF. The chain carries TRBV4-2 and TRBJ1-4, with D maybe TRBD1 (5 bases). CDR1 is LGHNA, CDR2 YNFKEQ, per germline. This CDR3 spans 16 amino acids.

This clonotype was seen at least ten times. This rearrangement joins TRBV6-5 to TRBJ1-2, with a weak D call TRBD1 (5 bases). This CDR3 region has 12 residues. V dropped 2 bases and J dropped 5 bases, with 6 bases sitting between them. Germline V gene sequence: CDR1 MNHEY, CDR2 SVGAGI. The CDR3 region is CASSYRGYGYTF. CDR3 DNA sequence: TGTGCCAGCAGTTACAGGGGTTATGGCTACACCTTC.

The rearrangement links TRBV5-6 to TRBJ2-2, with D perhaps matching TRBD2 (7 bases). The CDR3 is 15 amino acids. Trimming cost V 4 bases and J 4 bases, with 14 bases left between them. From germline, CDR1 is SGHDT and CDR2 YYEEEE. CDR3 DNA: TGTGCCAGCAGCCTAAAGGGGGGGGCCACCGGGGAGCTGTTTTTT. Amino acid sequence: CASSLKGGATGELFF. The variable domain in full, completed from reference TRBV5-6 and TRBJ2-2, reads DAGVTQSPTHLIKTRGQQVTLRCSPKSGHDTVSWYQQALGQGPQFIFQYYEEEERQRGNFPDRFSGHQFPNYSSELNVNALLLGDSALYLCASSLKGGATGELFFGEGSRLTVL.

Comment on this clonotype: The junction differs from germline at one of its ends, possibly a read error. V gene TRBV10-3 combines with J gene TRBJ2-2; 10 nucleotides match TRBD1. This CDR3 region has 15 residues. CDR1 and CDR2 (germline): ENHRY, SYGVKD. The CDR3 coding sequence is TGTGCCATCAGCCAGACAGGGGGCAACGCCGGGGAACTGTTTTTT. Translated, it gives CAISQTGGNAGELFF.

Details on this clonotype: A junction end diverges from the germline sequence, so it may reflect a read error. The rearrangement links TRBV28 to TRBJ1-1; tentatively, D is TRBD1 (6 bases). This CDR3 has 13 residues. Germline V gives CDR1 MDHEN, CDR2 SYDVKM. CDR3 sequence reads: CASSLQGNTGAFF. The CDR3 DNA reads TGTGCCAGCAGTTTGCAGGGGAACACTGGAGCTTTCTTT.

Regarding this clonotype: A much larger clone sits a single nucleotide away, making a read error possible. V is TRBV6-1 and J is TRBJ2-1; D possibly uses TRBD1 or TRBD2 (5 bases each). Per germline, CDR1 MNHNS and CDR2 SASEGT. The CDR3 runs to 15 residues. CDR3 in amino acids: CASSPGPDPYNEQCF. The DNA of the CDR3 is TGTGCCAGCAGCCCGGGACCAGACCCCTACAATGAGCAGTGCTTC.

The CDR3 reads CASSFRGQVYEQYF. The CDR3 bases are TGTGCCAGCAGCTTTCGTGGTCAAGTATACGAGCAGTACTTC. This chain connects TRBV11-2 to TRBJ2-7; D is unclear. This CDR3 has 14 residues. The germline V and J ends were trimmed by 3 bases and 4 bases, with 13 bases remaining between them. The V gene's germline CDR1 is SGHAT and CDR2 FQNNGV.

With respect to this clonotype: One junction end does not reproduce the germline sequence, and a read error may be involved. This chain links TRBV5-4 with TRBJ1-1; TRBD1 is a possible D gene (6 bases). Germline CDR1 and CDR2: SGHNT and YYREEE (reference sequence). The length of the CDR3 is 15 residues. The CDR3 loop reads CASSHKQGFGTEPFF. The CDR3, as DNA: TGTGCCAGCAGCCATAAACAGGGATTTGGAACTGAACCTTTTTTT.

The V call is TRBV2, the J call TRBJ1-3; D remains unclear. Trimming left V 7 bases short and J 0 bases short, with 4 bases between. This CDR3 comprises 12 residues. Germline-derived CDR1 and CDR2 are SNHLY and FYNNEI. This CDR3 is CASMNSGNTIYF. The CDR3 DNA is TGTGCCAGCATGAACTCTGGAAACACCATATATTTT.

A remark on this clonotype: One end of the junction varies from germline; a read error may be responsible. This rearrangement joins TRBV11-2 to TRBJ2-5; D is unresolved. Germline assignment: CDR1 SGHAT and CDR2 FQNNGV. The CDR3 loop spans 16 amino acids. The CDR3 is CDSTKTPQSGGEAHYF. The CDR3 nucleotides are TGTGACAGCACCAAAACTCCACAGTCGGGTGGCGAGGCCCACTACTTC.

To note about this clonotype: The CDR3 carries no conserved terminal phenylalanine or tryptophan, so it likely arises from a read error. The V gene is TRBV11-3, the J gene TRBJ2-1; 13 nucleotides line up with TRBD2. Per the germline V gene, CDR1 is SGHNT and CDR2 is YENEEA. CDR3 length: 15 amino acids. CDR3 loop: CANSHGTSGNHEQFL. The DNA for the CDR3 is TGTGCCAACAGCCACGGGACTAGCGGGAACCATGAGCAGTTCTTG.

This clonotype is a singleton in its sample. The chain carries TRBV10-3 and TRBJ2-1, with a possible D match to TRBD2 (5 bases). Germline CDR1 ENHRY, CDR2 SYGVKD. The CDR3 is 13 amino acids. The V end was cut by 7 bases, the J end by 4 bases, with 11 bases between. CDR3 amino acids: CAIKGVAYNEQFF. The CDR3 DNA reads as TGTGCCATCAAGGGAGTAGCATACAATGAGCAGTTCTTC.

Points on this clonotype: Being one base from a much bigger clone, this may be a read error. V and J are TRBV28 and TRBJ2-7, with a possible D match to TRBD2 (6 bases). Germline CDR1 MDHEN, CDR2 SYDVKM. The CDR3 spans 15 residues. CDR3 nucleotides: TGTGCCAACAGTCCAGGCCACGGGGGCTCCTACGAGCAGTACTTC. It specifies CANSPGHGGSYEQYF.

About this clonotype: A much bigger clone sits one base away, suggesting this may be a read error. This sequence joins TRBV5-1 and TRBJ1-1; D not certain. CDR1 SGHRS and CDR2 YFSETQ come from the germline V gene. Trimming left V 4 bases short and J 0 bases short, with 10 bases between. The length of the CDR3 is 14 residues. In nucleotides, the CDR3 is TGCGCCAGCAGCGCCGACAAGTTGAACACTGAAGCTTTCTTT. It is translated as CASSADKLNTEAFF.